The rows below give T cell receptor beta chains drawn from one sample of a study of cytomegalovirus exposure and HLA in healthy donors. Assay: immunoSEQ multiplex PCR; the TCRdb copy retains only in-frame clones and omits some. The sample carries more than 140,000 clones, around 80% recorded once. The sequencing sample was made of PBMCs. Every receptor here comes from a man aged 30 to 45 in good health and CMV-seropositive. Each CDR3 is given with its conserved first and last residue. A D gene is named only where the DNA matches it firmly. A clone size is listed for some rows: how often the clone was seen (once, few, many), or a class if it is expanded.

V gene,D gene,J gene,clone size,CDR3 protein,CDR3 DNA
TRBV10-3,-,TRBJ2-3,once,CAISERGNTDTQYF,TGTGCCATCAGTGAAAGGGGGAACACAGATACGCAGTATTTT
TRBV27,-,TRBJ2-2,-,CASSPWYGIRADTGELFF,TGTGCCAGCAGTCCCTGGTACGGGATAAGGGCGGACACCGGGGAGCTGTTTTTT
TRBV11-3,-,TRBJ2-7,once,CASSPGQGYDEQYF,TGTGCCAGCAGCCCAGGGCAGGGCTACGACGAGCAGTACTTC
TRBV19,TRBD1,TRBJ1-3,once,CASSSTGYGNTIYF,TGTGCCAGTAGTTCGACAGGGTATGGAAACACCATATATTTT
TRBV7-2,-,TRBJ1-4,-,CASSLGGVSGEKLFF,TGTGCCAGCAGCTTAGGTGGAGTTTCTGGCGAAAAACTGTTTTTT
TRBV10-2,TRBD2,TRBJ2-5,-,CASSDPGLVSETQYF,TGCGCCAGCAGTGATCCGGGACTAGTGTCAGAGACCCAGTACTTC
TRBV18,-,TRBJ2-1,-,CASSPLEGPSNEQFF,TGTGCCAGCTCACCACTTGAGGGTCCCTCAAATGAGCAGTTCTTC
TRBV25-1,-,TRBJ1-5,-,CASSQQGNQPQHF,TGTGCCAGCAGCCAACAGGGAAATCAGCCCCAGCATTTT
TRBV6-1,-,TRBJ1-1,-,CASSEFAASTEAFF,TGTGCCAGCAGTGAATTCGCGGCGAGCACTGAAGCTTTCTTT
TRBV27,TRBD1,TRBJ1-5,-,CASSLKGQGGTVQPQHF,TGTGCCAGCAGTTTAAAAGGACAGGGGGGGACCGTTCAGCCCCAGCATTTT
TRBV2,TRBD1,TRBJ1-2,-,CAGVEDRAYGYTF,TGTGCCGGGGTAGAGGACAGGGCCTATGGCTACACCTTC
TRBV12-5,-,TRBJ2-1,-,CASGVAVAEQFF,TGTGCTAGTGGGGTAGCGGTTGCTGAGCAGTTCTTC
TRBV7-6,TRBD1,TRBJ2-6,few,CASSLVPTGRSGANVLTF,TGTGCCAGCAGCTTAGTACCGACAGGGCGCTCTGGGGCCAACGTCCTGACTTTC
TRBV5-1,TRBD2,TRBJ2-3,-,CASSSSGRAGTDTQYF,TGCGCCAGCAGCTCCAGCGGGAGGGCTGGCACAGATACGCAGTATTTT
TRBV2,-,TRBJ1-4,-,CASGPSGSQLMKNCFF,-
TRBV19,TRBD1,TRBJ2-7,-,CASRDRGSYEQYF,TGTGCCAGTCGAGACAGGGGATCCTACGAGCAGTACTTC
TRBV27,-,TRBJ2-4,-,CASSLYPQGGKSKNIQYF,TGTGCCAGCAGTTTATATCCGCAGGGGGGCAAGTCCAAAAACATTCAGTACTTC
TRBV19,TRBD1,TRBJ2-2,few,CASSRDSANTGELFF,TGTGCCAGTAGTAGGGACAGCGCGAACACCGGGGAGCTGTTTTTT
TRBV10-3,-,TRBJ2-2,-,CAISGVATGELFF,TGTGCCATCAGTGGAGTTGCCACCGGGGAGCTGTTTTTT
TRBV18,TRBD1,TRBJ1-4,-,CASSLTLTGANEKLFF,TGTGCCAGCTCACTAACCTTGACAGGGGCTAATGAAAAACTGTTTTTT
TRBV9,TRBD2,TRBJ2-1,-,CASSTWGGEGNEQFF,TGTGCCAGCAGTACCTGGGGGGGGGAGGGGAATGAGCAGTTCTTC
TRBV7-2,TRBD1,TRBJ2-7,-,CASSRSGTAYEQYF,TGTGCCAGCAGTAGAAGTGGGACAGCTTACGAGCAGTACTTC
TRBV30,-,TRBJ1-1,-,CAWTGGQPNTEAFF,TGTGCCTGGACCGGTGGACAGCCCAACACTGAAGCTTTCTTT
TRBV28,-,TRBJ1-5,-,CASSLPSGLPNQPQHF,TGTGCCAGCAGTTTACCCTCGGGACTGCCTAATCAGCCCCAGCATTTT
TRBV28,-,TRBJ1-4,once,CASGAAVWTNEKLFF,TGTGCCAGCGGTGCCGCGGTTTGGACTAATGAAAAACTGTTTTTT
TRBV5-4,TRBD2,TRBJ2-5,few,CASSPGLAGGGQETQYF,TGTGCCAGCAGCCCGGGACTAGCGGGAGGAGGGCAAGAGACCCAGTACTTC
TRBV27,TRBD2,TRBJ2-1,-,CASSLLGGSSYNEQFF,TGTGCCAGCAGTTTATTGGGCGGGAGCTCCTACAATGAGCAGTTCTTC
TRBV6-6,TRBD1,TRBJ2-7,-,CASPDRGRRSSYEQYF,TGTGCCAGCCCGGACAGGGGTCGCAGGAGCTCCTACGAGCAGTACTTC
TRBV6-5,-,TRBJ1-1,-,CASSYSDKNTEAFF,TGTGCCAGCAGTTACTCTGACAAGAACACTGAAGCTTTCTTT
TRBV11-2,TRBD2,TRBJ2-7,-,CASSPAGGAYEQYF,TGTGCCAGCAGCCCTGCGGGGGGAGCCTACGAGCAGTACTTC
TRBV7-2,-,TRBJ2-5,once,CASSLYLSRYQETQYF,TGTGCCAGCAGCTTGTATCTCTCACGGTACCAAGAGACCCAGTACTTC
TRBV5-1,-,TRBJ1-2,-,CASSPPDRLYGYTF,TGCGCCAGCAGCCCACCGGACAGACTATATGGCTACACCTTC
TRBV11-2,-,TRBJ2-3,-,CASSLVGSSVVTDTQYF,TGTGCCAGCAGCTTAGTGGGGTCTAGCGTAGTCACAGATACGCAGTATTTT
TRBV30,TRBD1,TRBJ2-5,-,CAWSASGTAQETQYF,TGTGCCTGGAGTGCCTCCGGGACAGCCCAAGAGACCCAGTACTTC
TRBV7-9,-,TRBJ2-6,-,CASTTVSGANGLTF,TGTGCCAGCACGACCGTCTCTGGGGCCAACGGCCTGACTTTC
TRBV11-2,-,TRBJ1-2,-,CASSSQVAATGYTF,TGTGCCAGCAGCTCGCAGGTGGCCGCCACTGGCTACACCTTC
TRBV15,TRBD1,TRBJ2-3,-,CATSSTGDGTDTQYF,TGTGCCACCAGCAGTACAGGGGATGGCACAGATACGCAGTATTTT
TRBV15,TRBD2,TRBJ2-7,-,CATSRDTPTSGRVYEQYF,TGTGCCACCAGCAGAGATACCCCCACTAGCGGGAGGGTCTACGAGCAGTACTTC
TRBV30,-,TRBJ2-3,few,CAWSSLLDTQYF,TGTGCCTGGAGTTCGCTATTGGATACGCAGTATTTT
TRBV5-1,-,TRBJ2-3,-,CASSLGQITDTQYF,TGCGCCAGCAGCTTGGGACAGATCACAGATACGCAGTATTTT
TRBV5-4,TRBD1,TRBJ1-1,-,CASSPQGEVYTEAFF,TGTGCCAGCAGCCCACAGGGGGAAGTCTACACTGAAGCTTTCTTT
TRBV6-5,-,TRBJ1-4,few,CASSYSNAGREKLFF,TGTGCCAGCAGTTACTCGAATGCAGGCCGCGAAAAACTGTTTTTT
TRBV30,-,TRBJ1-4,-,CAWRREMHNEKLFF,TGTGCCTGGAGACGGGAGATGCATAATGAAAAACTGTTTTTT
TRBV11-2,-,TRBJ2-1,few,CASSLDHQGWDEQFF,TGTGCCAGCAGCTTAGATCATCAGGGGTGGGATGAGCAGTTCTTC
TRBV15,TRBD1,TRBJ2-7,once,CATSKTLGQGNRGEQYF,TGTGCCACCAGCAAAACACTCGGACAGGGTAACCGGGGTGAGCAGTACTTC
TRBV9,-,TRBJ1-1,-,CASSVVQGPNTEAFF,TGTGCCAGCAGCGTAGTTCAGGGGCCGAACACTGAAGCTTTCTTT
TRBV28,TRBD1,TRBJ2-7,-,CASRGQGFYEQYF,TGTGCCAGCAGGGGACAGGGCTTTTACGAGCAGTACTTC
TRBV28,-,TRBJ1-1,-,CASSFPAGNTEAFF,TGTGCCAGCAGTTTTCCTGCGGGGAACACTGAAGCTTTCTTT
TRBV28,-,TRBJ1-2,-,CASSLSGQGHYGYTF,TGTGCCAGCAGTTTAAGCGGGCAGGGCCACTATGGCTACACCTTC